Listed below are T cell receptor beta chains from one sample, sequenced in a study of CD8+ T cells in alopecia areata. Clones were read by immunoSEQ multiplex PCR, and TCRdb kept only the in-frame ones, dropping some. The data hold 95,000 to 120,000 clones, with approximately 59% observed a single time. Material: CD8+ T cells sorted from blood. These receptors were collected from a human donor in good health. Each CDR3 is given with its conserved first and last residue. Each record gives: J gene, V gene, D gene, clone size, CDR3 DNA, CDR3 protein. A D gene is named only where the DNA matches it firmly. The size entry is marked missing in some rows and otherwise reads once, few, many or a size class.

>TRBJ1-1|TRBV29-1|TRBD1|.
TGCAGCGTTGAAGATCGACAGGGTCTTTACACTGAAGCTTTCTTT
CSVEDRQGLYTEAFF
>TRBJ2-4|TRBV7-2|.|.
TGTGCCAGCAGCTTATCATCATTGGGGATGAACATTCAGTACTTC
CASSLSSLGMNIQYF
>TRBJ2-5|TRBV5-4|TRBD1|few
TGTGCCAGCAGCGCCCGACAGGGGCGGGCAGAGACCCAGTACTTC
CASSARQGRAETQYF
>TRBJ1-6|TRBV30|.|.
TGTGCCTGGAGTGAAAGGAGTTCCTATAATTCACCCCTCCACTTT
CAWSERSSYNSPLHF
>TRBJ2-7|TRBV27|TRBD1|.
TGTGCCAGCGGGTGGGGACAGGGGGCTTACGAGCAGTACTTC
CASGWGQGAYEQYF
>TRBJ2-7|TRBV5-1|.|.
TGCGCCAGCAGCTTGGGAGGTTTGGACGAGCAGTACTTC
CASSLGGLDEQYF
>TRBJ1-2|TRBV13|TRBD1|.
TGTGCCAGCAGCCTAAGGGGGACAGGAGGCGGCTACACCTTC
CASSLRGTGGGYTF
>TRBJ1-4|TRBV6-5|TRBD1|.
TGTGCCAGCAGACCCATCGGGACAGAGACTGAAAAACTGTTTTTT
CASRPIGTETEKLFF
>TRBJ2-7|TRBV2|.|few
TGTGCCAGTTCGACTCCAACCTACGAGCAGTACTTC
CASSTPTYEQYF
>TRBJ2-5|TRBV6-5|TRBD2|.
TGTGCCAGCAGTTACCGGGGGGAACCCGCGGAGACCCAGTACTTC
CASSYRGEPAETQYF
>TRBJ2-3|TRBV11-2|TRBD2|.
TGTGCCAGCAGCTCCCCTCGGGGGGGCGGAAAAACTAGCACAGATACGCAGTATTTT
CASSSPRGGGKTSTDTQYF
>TRBJ1-2|TRBV18|.|.
TGTGCCAGCTCACCACCGGGGGTGTTGAACTATGGCTACACCTTC
CASSPPGVLNYGYTF
>TRBJ2-1|TRBV4-1|.|.
TGCGCCAGCAGCCAGGGGGCAATGAGCTCCTACAATGAGCAGTTCTTC
CASSQGAMSSYNEQFF
>TRBJ2-7|TRBV6-6|.|.
TGTGCCAGCAGCCACTCCTCGGGGGAGCAGTACTTC
CASSHSSGEQYF
>TRBJ1-2|TRBV6-5|TRBD1|.
TGTGCCAGCAGTAGAGGACAGGGAGGGTATGGCTACACCTTC
CASSRGQGGYGYTF
>TRBJ2-3|TRBV2|.|.
TGTGCCAGCAATCTAGTCGGGGCCTACACAGATACGCAGTATTTT
CASNLVGAYTDTQYF